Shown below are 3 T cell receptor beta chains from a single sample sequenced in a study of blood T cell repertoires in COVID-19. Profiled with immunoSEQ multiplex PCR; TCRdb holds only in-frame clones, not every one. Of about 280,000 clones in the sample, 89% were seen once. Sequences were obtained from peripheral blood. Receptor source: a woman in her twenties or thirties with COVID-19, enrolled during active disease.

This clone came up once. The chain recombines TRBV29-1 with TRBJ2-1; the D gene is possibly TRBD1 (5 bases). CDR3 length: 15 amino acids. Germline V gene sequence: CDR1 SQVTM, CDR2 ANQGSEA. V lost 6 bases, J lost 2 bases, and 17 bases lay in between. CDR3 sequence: CSVHRGRATYNEQFF. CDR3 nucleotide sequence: TGCAGCGTCCATAGGGGCAGAGCCACCTACAATGAGCAGTTCTTC.

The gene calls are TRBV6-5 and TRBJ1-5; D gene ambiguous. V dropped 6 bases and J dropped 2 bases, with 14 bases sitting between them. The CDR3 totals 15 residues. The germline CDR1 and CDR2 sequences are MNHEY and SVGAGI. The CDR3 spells CASRSPLQGNQPQHF. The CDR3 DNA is TGTGCCAGCAGGTCGCCGCTCCAGGGCAATCAGCCCCAGCATTTT.

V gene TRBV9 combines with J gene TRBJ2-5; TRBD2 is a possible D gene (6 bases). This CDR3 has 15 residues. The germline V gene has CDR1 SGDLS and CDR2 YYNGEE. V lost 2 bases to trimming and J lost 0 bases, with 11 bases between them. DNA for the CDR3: TGTGCCAGCAGCGTTGGACTAACTAACCAAGAGACCCAGTACTTC. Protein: CASSVGLTNQETQYF.